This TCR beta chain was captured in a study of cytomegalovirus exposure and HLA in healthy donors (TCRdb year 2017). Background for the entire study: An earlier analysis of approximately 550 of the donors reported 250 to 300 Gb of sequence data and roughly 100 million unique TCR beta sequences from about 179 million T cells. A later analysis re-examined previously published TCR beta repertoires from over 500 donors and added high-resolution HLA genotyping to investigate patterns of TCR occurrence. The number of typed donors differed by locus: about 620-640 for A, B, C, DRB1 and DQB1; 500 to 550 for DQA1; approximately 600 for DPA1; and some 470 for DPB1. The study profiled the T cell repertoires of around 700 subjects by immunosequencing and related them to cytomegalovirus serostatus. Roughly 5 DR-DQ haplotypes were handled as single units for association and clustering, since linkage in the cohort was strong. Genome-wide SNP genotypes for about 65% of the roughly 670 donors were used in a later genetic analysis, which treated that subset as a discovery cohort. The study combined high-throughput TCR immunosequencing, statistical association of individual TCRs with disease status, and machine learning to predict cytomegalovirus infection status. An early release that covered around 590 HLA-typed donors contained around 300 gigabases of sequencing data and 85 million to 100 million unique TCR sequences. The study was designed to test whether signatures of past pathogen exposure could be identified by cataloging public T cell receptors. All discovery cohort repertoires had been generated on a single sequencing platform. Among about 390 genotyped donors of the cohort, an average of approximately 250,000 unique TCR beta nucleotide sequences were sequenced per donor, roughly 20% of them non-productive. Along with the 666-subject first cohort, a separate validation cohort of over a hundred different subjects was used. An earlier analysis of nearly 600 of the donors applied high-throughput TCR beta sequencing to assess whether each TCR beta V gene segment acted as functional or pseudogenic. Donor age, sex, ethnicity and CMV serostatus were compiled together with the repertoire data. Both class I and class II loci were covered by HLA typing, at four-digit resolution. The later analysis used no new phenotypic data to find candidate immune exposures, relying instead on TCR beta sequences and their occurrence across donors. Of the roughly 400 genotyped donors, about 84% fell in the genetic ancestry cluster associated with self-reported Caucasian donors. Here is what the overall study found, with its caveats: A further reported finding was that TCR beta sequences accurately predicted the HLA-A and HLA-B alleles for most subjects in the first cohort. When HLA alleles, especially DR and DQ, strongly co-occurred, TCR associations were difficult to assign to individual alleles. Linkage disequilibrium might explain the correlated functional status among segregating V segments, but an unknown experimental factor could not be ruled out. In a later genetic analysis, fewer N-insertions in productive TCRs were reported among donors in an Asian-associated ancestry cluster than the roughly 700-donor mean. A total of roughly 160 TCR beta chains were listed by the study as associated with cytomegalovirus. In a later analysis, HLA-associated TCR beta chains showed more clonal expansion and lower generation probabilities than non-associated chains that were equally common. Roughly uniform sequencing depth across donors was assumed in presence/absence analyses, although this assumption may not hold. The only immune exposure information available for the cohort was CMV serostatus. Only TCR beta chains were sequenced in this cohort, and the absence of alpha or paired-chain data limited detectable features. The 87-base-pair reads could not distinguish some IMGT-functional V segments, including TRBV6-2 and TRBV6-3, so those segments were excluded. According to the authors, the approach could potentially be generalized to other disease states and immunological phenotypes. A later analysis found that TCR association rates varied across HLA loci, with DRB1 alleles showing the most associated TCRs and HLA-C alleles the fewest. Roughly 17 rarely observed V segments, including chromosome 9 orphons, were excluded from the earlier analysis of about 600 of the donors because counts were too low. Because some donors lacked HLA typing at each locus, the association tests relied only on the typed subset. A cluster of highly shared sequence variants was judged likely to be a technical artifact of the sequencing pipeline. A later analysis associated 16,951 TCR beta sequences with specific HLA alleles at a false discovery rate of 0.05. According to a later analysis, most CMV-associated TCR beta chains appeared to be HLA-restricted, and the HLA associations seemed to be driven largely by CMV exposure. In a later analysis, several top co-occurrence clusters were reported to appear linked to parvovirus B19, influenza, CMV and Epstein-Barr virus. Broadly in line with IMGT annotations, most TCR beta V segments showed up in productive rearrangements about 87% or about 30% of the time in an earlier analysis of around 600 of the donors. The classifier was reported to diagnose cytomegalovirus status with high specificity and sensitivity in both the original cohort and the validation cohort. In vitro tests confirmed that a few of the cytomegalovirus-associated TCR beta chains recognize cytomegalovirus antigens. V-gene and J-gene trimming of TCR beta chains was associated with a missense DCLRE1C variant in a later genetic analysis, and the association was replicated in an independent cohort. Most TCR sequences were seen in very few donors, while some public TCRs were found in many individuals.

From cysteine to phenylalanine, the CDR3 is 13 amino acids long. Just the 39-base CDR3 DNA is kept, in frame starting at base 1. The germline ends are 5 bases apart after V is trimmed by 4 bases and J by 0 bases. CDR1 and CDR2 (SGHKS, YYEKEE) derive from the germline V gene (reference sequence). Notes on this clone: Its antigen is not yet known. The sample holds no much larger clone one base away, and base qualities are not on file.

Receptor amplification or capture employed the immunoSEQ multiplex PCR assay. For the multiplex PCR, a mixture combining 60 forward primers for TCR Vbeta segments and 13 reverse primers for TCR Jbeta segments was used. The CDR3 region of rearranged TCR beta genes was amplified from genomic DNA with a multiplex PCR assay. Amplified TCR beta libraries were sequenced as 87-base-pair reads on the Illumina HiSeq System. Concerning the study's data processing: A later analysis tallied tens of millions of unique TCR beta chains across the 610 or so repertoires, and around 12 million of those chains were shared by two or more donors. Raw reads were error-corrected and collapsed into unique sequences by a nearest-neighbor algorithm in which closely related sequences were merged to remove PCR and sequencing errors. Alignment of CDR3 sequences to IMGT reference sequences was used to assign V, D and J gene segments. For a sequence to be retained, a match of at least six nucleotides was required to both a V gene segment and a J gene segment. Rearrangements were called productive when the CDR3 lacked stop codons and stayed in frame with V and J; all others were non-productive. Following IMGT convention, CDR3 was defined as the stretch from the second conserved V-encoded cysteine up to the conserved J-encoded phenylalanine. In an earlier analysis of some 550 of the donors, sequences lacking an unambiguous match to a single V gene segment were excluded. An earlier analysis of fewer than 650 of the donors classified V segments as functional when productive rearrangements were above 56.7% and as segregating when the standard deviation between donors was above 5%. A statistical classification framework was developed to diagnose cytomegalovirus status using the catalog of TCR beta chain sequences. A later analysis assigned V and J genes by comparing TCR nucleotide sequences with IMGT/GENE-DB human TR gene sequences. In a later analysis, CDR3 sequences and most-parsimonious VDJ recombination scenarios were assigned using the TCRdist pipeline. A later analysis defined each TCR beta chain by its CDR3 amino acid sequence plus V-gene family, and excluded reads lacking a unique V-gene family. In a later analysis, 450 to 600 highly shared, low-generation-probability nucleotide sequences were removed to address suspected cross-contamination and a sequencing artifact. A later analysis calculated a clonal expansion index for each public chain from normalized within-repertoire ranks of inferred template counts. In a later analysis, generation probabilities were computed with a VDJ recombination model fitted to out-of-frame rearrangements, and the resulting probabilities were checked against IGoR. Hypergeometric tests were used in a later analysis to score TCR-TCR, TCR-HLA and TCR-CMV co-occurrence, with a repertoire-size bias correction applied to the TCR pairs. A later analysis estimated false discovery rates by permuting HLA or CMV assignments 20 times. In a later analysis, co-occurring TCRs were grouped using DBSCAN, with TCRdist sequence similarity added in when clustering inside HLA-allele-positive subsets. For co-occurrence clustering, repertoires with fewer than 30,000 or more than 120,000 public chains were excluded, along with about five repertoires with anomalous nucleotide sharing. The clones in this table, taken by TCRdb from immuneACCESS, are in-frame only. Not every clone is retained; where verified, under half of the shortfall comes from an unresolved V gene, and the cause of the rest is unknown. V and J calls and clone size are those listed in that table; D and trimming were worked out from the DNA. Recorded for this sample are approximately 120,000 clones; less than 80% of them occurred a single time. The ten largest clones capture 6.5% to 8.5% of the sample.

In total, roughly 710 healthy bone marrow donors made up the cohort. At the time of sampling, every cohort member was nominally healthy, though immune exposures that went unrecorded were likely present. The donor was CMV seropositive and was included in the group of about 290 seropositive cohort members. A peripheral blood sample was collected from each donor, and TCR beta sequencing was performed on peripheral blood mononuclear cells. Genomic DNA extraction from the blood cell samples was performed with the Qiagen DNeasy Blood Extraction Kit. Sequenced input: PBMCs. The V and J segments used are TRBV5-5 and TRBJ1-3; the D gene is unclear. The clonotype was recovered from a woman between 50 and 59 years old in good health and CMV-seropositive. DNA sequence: TGTGCCAGCAGCACAGTCTCTGGAAACACCATATATTTT. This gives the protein CASSTVSGNTIYF.